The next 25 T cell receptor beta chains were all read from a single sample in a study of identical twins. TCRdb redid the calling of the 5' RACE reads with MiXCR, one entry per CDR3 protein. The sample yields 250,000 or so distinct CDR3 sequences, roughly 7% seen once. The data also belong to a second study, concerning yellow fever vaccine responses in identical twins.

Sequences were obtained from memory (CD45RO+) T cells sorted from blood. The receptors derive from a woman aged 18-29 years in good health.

The CDR3 DNA reads as TGTGCCAGCAGCTTGTTCTGGTCTGGGGACTTCTACGAGCAGTACGTC. It translates to CASSLFWSGDFYEQYV. This rearrangement joins TRBV5-6 to TRBJ2-7, with D maybe TRBD2 (6 bases). The V and J ends lost 1 base and 3 bases respectively, with 17 bases between them. Germline V lookup: CDR1 SGHDT, CDR2 YYEEEE. The CDR3 has 16 residues.

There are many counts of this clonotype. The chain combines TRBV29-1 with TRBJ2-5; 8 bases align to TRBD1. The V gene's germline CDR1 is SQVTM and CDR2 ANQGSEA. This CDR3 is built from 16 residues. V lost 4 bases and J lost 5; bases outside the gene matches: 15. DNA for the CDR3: TGCAGCGTTGTAGCGCAGGGGGCGATGTCCCGGGAGACCCAGTACTTC. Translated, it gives CSVVAQGAMSRETQYF.

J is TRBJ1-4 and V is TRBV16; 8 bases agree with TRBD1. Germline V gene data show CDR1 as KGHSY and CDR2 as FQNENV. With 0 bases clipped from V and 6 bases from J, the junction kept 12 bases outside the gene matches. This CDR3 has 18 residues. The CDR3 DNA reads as TGTGCCAGCAGCCAATCGGGACAGGTTTCGTCGGGGTATGAAAAACTGTTTTTT. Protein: CASSQSGQVSSGYEKLFF.

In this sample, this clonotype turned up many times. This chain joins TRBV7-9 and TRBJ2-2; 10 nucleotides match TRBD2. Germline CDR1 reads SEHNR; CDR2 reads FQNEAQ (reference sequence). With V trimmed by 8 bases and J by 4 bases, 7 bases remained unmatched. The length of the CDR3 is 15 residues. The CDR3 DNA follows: TGTGCCAGCGGCCTGGGACTAGCGCCCACCGGGGAGCTGTTTTTT. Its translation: CASGLGLAPTGELFF.

The CDR3 is CASSLLDQPQHF. The CDR3 coding sequence is TGTGCCAGCAGCTTACTAGATCAGCCCCAGCATTTT. The V and J genes are TRBV7-9 and TRBJ1-5; no definite D call. The germline CDR1 and CDR2 sequences are SEHNR and FQNEAQ (reference sequence). The CDR3 sequence is 12 residues long. The germline V and J ends were trimmed by 2 bases and 5 bases, with 4 bases remaining between them.

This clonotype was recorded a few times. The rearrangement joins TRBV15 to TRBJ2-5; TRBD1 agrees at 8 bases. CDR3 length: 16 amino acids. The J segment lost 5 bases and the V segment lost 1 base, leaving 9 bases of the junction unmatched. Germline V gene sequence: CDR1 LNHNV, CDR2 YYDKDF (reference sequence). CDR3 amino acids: CATSRAVGRGQETQYF. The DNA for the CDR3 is TGTGCCACCAGCAGAGCCGTGGGCAGGGGGCAGGAGACCCAGTACTTC.

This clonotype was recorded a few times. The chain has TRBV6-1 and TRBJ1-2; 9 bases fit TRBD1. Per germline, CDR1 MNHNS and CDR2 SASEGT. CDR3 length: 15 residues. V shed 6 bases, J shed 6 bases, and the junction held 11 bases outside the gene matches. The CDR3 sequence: CASRKTGTGRDGYTF. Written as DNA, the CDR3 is TGTGCCAGCAGAAAAACCGGGACAGGGAGGGATGGCTACACCTTC.

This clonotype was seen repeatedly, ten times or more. In nucleotides, the CDR3 is TGCGCCAGCAGCCAAGTAGATTTGGGCTTCAGCTCCTACAATGAGCAGTTCTTC. This gives the protein CASSQVDLGFSSYNEQFF. The genes are TRBV4-1 and TRBJ2-1; D is unresolved. Germline CDR1 MGHRA, CDR2 YSYEKL. The CDR3 has 18 amino acids. V dropped 1 base and J dropped 0 bases, with 16 bases sitting between them.

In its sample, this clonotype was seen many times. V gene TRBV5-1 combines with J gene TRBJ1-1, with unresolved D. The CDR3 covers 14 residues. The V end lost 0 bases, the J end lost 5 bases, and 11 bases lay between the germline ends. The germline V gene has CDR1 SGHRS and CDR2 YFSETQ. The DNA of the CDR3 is TGCGCCAGCAGCTTGGTTGGCCCGAGGACTGAAGCTTTCTTT. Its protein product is CASSLVGPRTEAFF.

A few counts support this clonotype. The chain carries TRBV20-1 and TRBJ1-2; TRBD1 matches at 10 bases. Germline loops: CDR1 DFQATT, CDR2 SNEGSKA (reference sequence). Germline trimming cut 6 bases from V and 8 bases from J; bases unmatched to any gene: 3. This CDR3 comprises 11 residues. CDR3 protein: CSARQGAGYTF. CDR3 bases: TGCAGTGCCAGACAGGGGGCGGGCTACACCTTC.

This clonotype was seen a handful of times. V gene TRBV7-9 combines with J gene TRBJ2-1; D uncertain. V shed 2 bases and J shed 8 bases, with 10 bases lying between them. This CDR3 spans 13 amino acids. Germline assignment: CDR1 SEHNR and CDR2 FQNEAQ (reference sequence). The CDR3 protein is CASSLQTWDEQFF. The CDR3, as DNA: TGTGCCAGCAGCTTACAGACTTGGGATGAGCAGTTCTTC.

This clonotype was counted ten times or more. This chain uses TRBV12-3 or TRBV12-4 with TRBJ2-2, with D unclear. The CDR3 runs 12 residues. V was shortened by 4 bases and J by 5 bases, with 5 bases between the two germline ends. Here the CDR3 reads CASSSPTGELFF. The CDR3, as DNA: TGTGCCAGCAGTTCCCCGACCGGGGAGCTGTTTTTT.

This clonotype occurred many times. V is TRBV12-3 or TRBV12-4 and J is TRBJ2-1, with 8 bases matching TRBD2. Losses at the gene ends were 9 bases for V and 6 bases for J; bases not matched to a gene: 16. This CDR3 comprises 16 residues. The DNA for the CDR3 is TGTGCCAGTTTCCTTTACGGAGCGGGAGAGAGCAATGAGCAGTTCTTC. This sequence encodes CASFLYGAGESNEQFF.

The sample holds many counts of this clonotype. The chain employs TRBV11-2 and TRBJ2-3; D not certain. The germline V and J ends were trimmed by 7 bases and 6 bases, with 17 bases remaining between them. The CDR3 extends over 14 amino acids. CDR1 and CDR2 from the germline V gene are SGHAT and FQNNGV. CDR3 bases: TGTGCCAGCATCCGTGGTCCACCTGTGGATACGCAGTATTTT. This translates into CASIRGPPVDTQYF.

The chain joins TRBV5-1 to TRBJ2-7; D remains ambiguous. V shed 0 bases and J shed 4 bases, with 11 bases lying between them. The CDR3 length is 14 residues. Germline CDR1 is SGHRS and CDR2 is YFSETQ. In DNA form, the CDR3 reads TGCGCCAGCAGCTTGGCCGGCAGGAGTTACGAGCAGTACTTC. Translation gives CASSLAGRSYEQYF. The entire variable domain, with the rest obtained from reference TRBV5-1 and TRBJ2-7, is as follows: KAGVTQTPRYLIKTRGQQVTLSCSPISGHRSVSWYQQTPGQGLQFLFEYFSETQRNKGNFPGRFSGRQFSNSRSEMNVSTLELGDSALYLCASSLAGRSYEQYFGPGTRLTVT.

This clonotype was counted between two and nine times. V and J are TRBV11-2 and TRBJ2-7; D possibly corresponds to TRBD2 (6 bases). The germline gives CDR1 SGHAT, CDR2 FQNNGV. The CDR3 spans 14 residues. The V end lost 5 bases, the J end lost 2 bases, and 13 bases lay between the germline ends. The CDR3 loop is CASSLTREPYEQYV. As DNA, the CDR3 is TGTGCCAGCAGCCTCACCCGGGAGCCCTACGAGCAGTACGTC.

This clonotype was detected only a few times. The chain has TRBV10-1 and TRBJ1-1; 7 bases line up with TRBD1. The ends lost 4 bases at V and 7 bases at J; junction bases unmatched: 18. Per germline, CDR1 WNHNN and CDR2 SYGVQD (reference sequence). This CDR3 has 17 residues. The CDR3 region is CASSGDRGPVQGGEAFF. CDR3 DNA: TGCGCCAGCAGTGGGGACAGAGGGCCGGTCCAAGGTGGTGAAGCTTTCTTT.

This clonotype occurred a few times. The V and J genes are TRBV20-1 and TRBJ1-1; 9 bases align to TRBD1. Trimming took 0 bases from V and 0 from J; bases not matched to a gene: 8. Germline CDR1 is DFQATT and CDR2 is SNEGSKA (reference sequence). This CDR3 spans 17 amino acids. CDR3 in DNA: TGCAGTGCTAGAGATTTCGACAGGGGGTTTATGAACACTGAAGCTTTCTTT. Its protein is CSARDFDRGFMNTEAFF.

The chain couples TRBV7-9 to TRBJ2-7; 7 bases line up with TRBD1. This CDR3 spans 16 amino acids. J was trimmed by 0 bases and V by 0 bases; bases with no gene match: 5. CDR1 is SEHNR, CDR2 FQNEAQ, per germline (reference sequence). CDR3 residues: CASSLAGQVSSYEQYF. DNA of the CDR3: TGTGCCAGCAGCTTAGCCGGACAGGTCAGCTCCTACGAGCAGTACTTC.

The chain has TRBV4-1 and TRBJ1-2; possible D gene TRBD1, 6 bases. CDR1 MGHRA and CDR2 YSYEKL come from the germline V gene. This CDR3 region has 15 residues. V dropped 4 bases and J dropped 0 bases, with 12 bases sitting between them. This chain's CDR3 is CASSPQTGSNYGYTF. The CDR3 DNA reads TGCGCCAGCAGCCCCCAGACAGGTTCTAACTATGGCTACACCTTC.

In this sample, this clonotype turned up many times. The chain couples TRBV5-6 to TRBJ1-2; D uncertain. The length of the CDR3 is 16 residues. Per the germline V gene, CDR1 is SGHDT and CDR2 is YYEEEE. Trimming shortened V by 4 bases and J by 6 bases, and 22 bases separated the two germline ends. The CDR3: CASSGRRWGEGNGYTF. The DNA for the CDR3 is TGTGCCAGCAGCGGACGTCGATGGGGTGAGGGAAATGGCTACACCTTC.

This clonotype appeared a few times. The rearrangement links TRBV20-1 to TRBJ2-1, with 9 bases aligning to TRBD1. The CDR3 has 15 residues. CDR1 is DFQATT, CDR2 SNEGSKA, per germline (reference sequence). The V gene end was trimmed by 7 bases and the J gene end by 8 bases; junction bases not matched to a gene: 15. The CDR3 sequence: CSGTNAGTGRDEQFF. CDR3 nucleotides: TGCAGTGGGACTAACGCCGGGACAGGGAGGGATGAGCAGTTCTTC.

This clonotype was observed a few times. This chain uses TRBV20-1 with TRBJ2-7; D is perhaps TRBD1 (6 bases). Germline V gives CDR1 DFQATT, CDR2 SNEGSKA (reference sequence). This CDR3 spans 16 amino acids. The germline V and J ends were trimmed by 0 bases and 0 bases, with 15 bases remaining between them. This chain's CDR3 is CSARELGAWGSYEQYF. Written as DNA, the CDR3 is TGCAGTGCTAGAGAACTGGGGGCTTGGGGCTCCTACGAGCAGTACTTC.

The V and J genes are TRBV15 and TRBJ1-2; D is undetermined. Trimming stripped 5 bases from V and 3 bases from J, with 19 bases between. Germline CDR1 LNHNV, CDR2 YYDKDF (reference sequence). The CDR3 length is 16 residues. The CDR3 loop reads CATSGPEAGAYYGYTF. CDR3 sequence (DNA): TGTGCCACCAGCGGACCCGAGGCAGGCGCCTACTATGGCTACACCTTC.

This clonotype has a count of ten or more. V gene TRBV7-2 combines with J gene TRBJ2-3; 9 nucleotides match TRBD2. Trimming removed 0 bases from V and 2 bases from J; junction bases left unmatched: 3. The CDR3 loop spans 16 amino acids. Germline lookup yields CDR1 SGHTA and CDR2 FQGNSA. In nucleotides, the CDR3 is TGTGCCAGCAGCTTAGCTAGCGGGAGATTCACAGATACGCAGTATTTT. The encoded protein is CASSLASGRFTDTQYF.